This TCR beta chain emerged from a study of T cells in Graves' hyperthyroidism and ophthalmopathy. This clonotype showed up many times. Across 18 months, stable Graves' hyperthyroidism was marked by no progression to ophthalmopathy. Amplification of TCR beta CDR3 regions used RNA as the template. In the first-round RT-PCR of the TCR CDR3, the HTBI primer set was used. Each CDR3 protein gets one entry after TCRdb re-called the multiplex PCR reads with MiXCR. The sample carries about 480,000 distinct CDR3 sequences, approximately 15% recorded once. Germline loops: CDR1 ENHRY, CDR2 SYGVKD. The length of the CDR3 is 14 residues. V lost 6 bases, J lost 6 bases, and 10 bases stayed unmatched.

Material for sequencing was blood. The source is a young woman with Graves' hyperthyroidism. The genes are TRBV10-3 and TRBJ2-7, with TRBD1 identical over 8 bases. CDR3 region: CAIRSDREGFEQYF. CDR3 sequence (DNA): TGTGCCATCAGGTCGGACAGGGAAGGCTTCGAGCAGTACTTC.